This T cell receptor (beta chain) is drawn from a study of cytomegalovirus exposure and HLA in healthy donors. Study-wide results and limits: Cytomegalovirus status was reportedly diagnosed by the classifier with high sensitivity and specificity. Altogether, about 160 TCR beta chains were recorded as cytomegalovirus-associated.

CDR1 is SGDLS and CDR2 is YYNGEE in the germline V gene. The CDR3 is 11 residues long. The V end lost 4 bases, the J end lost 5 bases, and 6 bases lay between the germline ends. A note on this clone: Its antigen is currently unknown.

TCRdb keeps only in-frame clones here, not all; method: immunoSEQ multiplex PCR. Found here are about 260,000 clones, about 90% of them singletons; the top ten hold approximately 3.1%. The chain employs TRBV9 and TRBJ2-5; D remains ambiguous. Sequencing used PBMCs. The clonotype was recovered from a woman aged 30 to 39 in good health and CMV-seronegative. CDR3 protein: CASSLGETQYF. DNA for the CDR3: TGTGCCAGCAGCCTAGGGGAGACCCAGTACTTC.